The rows below give T cell receptor beta chains drawn from one sample of a study of T cell repertoires and HLA-DP antigens. These receptors' antigens are unknown. Here immunoSEQ multiplex PCR was the method, and the copy in TCRdb shows in-frame clones only, minus some. Of roughly 70,000 clones in the sample, 80% are singletons; the top ten hold roughly 1.6%. Sequences were obtained from CD4+ T cells from PBMCs. These receptors all come from a man aged 60 to 75 in good health and CMV-seronegative. Each CDR3 is given with its conserved first and last residue. The order of the fields is CDR3 protein, CDR3 DNA, V gene, CDR3 length, J gene, D gene, clone size. A D gene is named only where the DNA matches it firmly. Size tells how often a clone was seen (once, few, many) or the class of an expanded clone, and some rows leave it out.

CDR3 protein: CASSLSAVAWLFF
CDR3 DNA: TGTGCCAGCAGTTTATCCGCGGTGGCATGGCTGTTTTTT
V gene: TRBV27
CDR3 length: 13
J gene: TRBJ2-2
D gene: NA
clone size: few

CDR3 protein: CASSLPGEKLFF
CDR3 DNA: TGTGCCAGCAGCTTGCCGGGTGAAAAACTGTTTTTT
V gene: TRBV7-9
CDR3 length: 12
J gene: TRBJ1-4
D gene: NA
clone size: NA

CDR3 protein: CASSLRADTQYF
CDR3 DNA: TGTGCCAGCAGTTTAAGGGCGGATACGCAGTATTTT
V gene: TRBV28
CDR3 length: 12
J gene: TRBJ2-3
D gene: NA
clone size: NA

CDR3 protein: CASSQDGVAGGRNEQFF
CDR3 DNA: TGCGCCAGCAGCCAAGATGGTGTAGCGGGGGGGCGAAATGAGCAGTTCTTC
V gene: TRBV4-3
CDR3 length: 17
J gene: TRBJ2-1
D gene: TRBD2
clone size: NA

CDR3 protein: CASSSLRDRVREQYF
CDR3 DNA: TGCGCCAGCAGCTCGCTCCGGGACAGGGTCCGCGAGCAGTACTTC
V gene: TRBV5-1
CDR3 length: 15
J gene: TRBJ2-7
D gene: TRBD1
clone size: NA

CDR3 protein: CASSVVSGGSYNEQFF
CDR3 DNA: TGTGCCAGCAGCGTAGTGAGCGGGGGCTCCTACAATGAGCAGTTCTTC
V gene: TRBV9
CDR3 length: 16
J gene: TRBJ2-1
D gene: TRBD2
clone size: NA

CDR3 protein: CASSDRGDSYNEQFF
CDR3 DNA: TGCGCCAGCAGCGACAGGGGGGACTCCTACAATGAGCAGTTCTTC
V gene: TRBV5-1
CDR3 length: 15
J gene: TRBJ2-1
D gene: TRBD1
clone size: NA

CDR3 protein: CASLTDTQYF
CDR3 DNA: TGTGCCAGCTTGACAGATACGCAGTATTTT
V gene: TRBV2
CDR3 length: 10
J gene: TRBJ2-3
D gene: NA
clone size: NA

CDR3 protein: CASSLEGGNYGYTF
CDR3 DNA: TGTGCCAGCAGCTTAGAGGGGGGGAACTATGGCTACACCTTC
V gene: TRBV7-8
CDR3 length: 14
J gene: TRBJ1-2
D gene: NA
clone size: medium-sized

CDR3 protein: CASSSGGSSGEKLFF
CDR3 DNA: TGTGCCAGCAGCTCCGGGGGCTCAAGCGGGGAAAAACTGTTTTTT
V gene: TRBV5-6
CDR3 length: 15
J gene: TRBJ1-4
D gene: NA
clone size: NA

CDR3 protein: CASSFASGRGTGELFF
CDR3 DNA: TGCGCCAGCAGCTTCGCTTCGGGGCGGGGGACCGGGGAGCTGTTTTTT
V gene: TRBV5-1
CDR3 length: 16
J gene: TRBJ2-2
D gene: TRBD2
clone size: NA

CDR3 protein: CASSEGLGFSYNSPLHF
CDR3 DNA: TGTGCCAGCAGTGAAGGCCTGGGGTTCTCCTATAATTCACCCCTCCACTTT
V gene: TRBV6-1
CDR3 length: 17
J gene: TRBJ1-6
D gene: NA
clone size: NA

CDR3 protein: CASSRQGQSPYEQYF
CDR3 DNA: TGTGCCAGCAGCCGACAGGGCCAATCTCCCTACGAGCAGTACTTC
V gene: TRBV6-5
CDR3 length: 15
J gene: TRBJ2-7
D gene: TRBD1
clone size: NA

CDR3 protein: CASSKDRGQSNQPQHF
CDR3 DNA: TGTGCCAGCTCAAAAGACAGGGGGCAAAGCAATCAGCCCCAGCATTTT
V gene: TRBV18
CDR3 length: 16
J gene: TRBJ1-5
D gene: TRBD1
clone size: NA

CDR3 protein: CASSQDTGGYGYTF
CDR3 DNA: TGCGCCAGCAGCCAAGATACGGGCGGTTATGGCTACACCTTC
V gene: TRBV4-3
CDR3 length: 14
J gene: TRBJ1-2
D gene: NA
clone size: NA

CDR3 protein: CASSDGQGANEQFF
CDR3 DNA: TGTGCCAGCAGCGACGGACAGGGGGCCAATGAGCAGTTCTTC
V gene: TRBV5-6
CDR3 length: 14
J gene: TRBJ2-1
D gene: TRBD1
clone size: NA

CDR3 protein: CASSGPGQGGEQYF
CDR3 DNA: TGTGCCAGCTCAGGGCCGGGACAGGGAGGCGAGCAGTACTTC
V gene: TRBV18
CDR3 length: 14
J gene: TRBJ2-7
D gene: TRBD1
clone size: NA

CDR3 protein: CAISESTVSGRGLIISSNYGYTF
CDR3 DNA: TGTGCCATCAGTGAGTCGACGGTTTCGGGCAGGGGACTCATTATTTCTTCTAACTATGGCTACACCTTC
V gene: TRBV10-3
CDR3 length: 23
J gene: TRBJ1-2
D gene: NA
clone size: NA

CDR3 protein: CASSEHPNTEAFF
CDR3 DNA: TGTGCCAGCAGTGAACACCCGAACACTGAAGCTTTCTTT
V gene: TRBV6-4
CDR3 length: 13
J gene: TRBJ1-1
D gene: NA
clone size: NA

CDR3 protein: CASSLRLAGGPDTQYF
CDR3 DNA: TGTGCCAGCAGCTTGCGACTAGCGGGAGGGCCAGATACGCAGTATTTT
V gene: TRBV7-3
CDR3 length: 16
J gene: TRBJ2-3
D gene: TRBD2
clone size: once

CDR3 protein: CASSLRLAGGPGETQYF
CDR3 DNA: TGTGCCAGCAGTTTAAGACTAGCGGGAGGGCCGGGCGAGACCCAGTACTTC
V gene: TRBV27
CDR3 length: 17
J gene: TRBJ2-5
D gene: TRBD2
clone size: NA

CDR3 protein: CASKLGTALGAYEQYF
CDR3 DNA: TGTGCCAGCAAACTAGGGACGGCGCTAGGGGCCTACGAGCAGTACTTC
V gene: TRBV28
CDR3 length: 16
J gene: TRBJ2-7
D gene: NA
clone size: once

CDR3 protein: CASNGGAGRRANYGYTF
CDR3 DNA: TGTGCCAGCAATGGGGGAGCTGGGCGGAGAGCTAACTATGGCTACACCTTC
V gene: TRBV28
CDR3 length: 17
J gene: TRBJ1-2
D gene: NA
clone size: few

CDR3 protein: CASSLGGRGNTEAFF
CDR3 DNA: TGTGCCAGCAGCTTAGGGGGGCGCGGGAACACTGAAGCTTTCTTT
V gene: TRBV7-2
CDR3 length: 15
J gene: TRBJ1-1
D gene: NA
clone size: NA

CDR3 protein: CASSLPRQGYTGELFF
CDR3 DNA: TGTGCCAGCAGCTTACCTAGACAGGGATACACCGGGGAGCTGTTTTTT
V gene: TRBV7-2
CDR3 length: 16
J gene: TRBJ2-2
D gene: TRBD1
clone size: NA

CDR3 protein: CASSLRSTGELFF
CDR3 DNA: TGTGCCAGCAGCCTCCGGAGCACCGGGGAGCTGTTTTTT
V gene: TRBV9
CDR3 length: 13
J gene: TRBJ2-2
D gene: NA
clone size: NA

CDR3 protein: CASSSDRGSNTQYF
CDR3 DNA: TGTGCCAGCAGCTCAGACAGGGGTTCGAATACGCAGTATTTT
V gene: TRBV7-2
CDR3 length: 14
J gene: TRBJ2-3
D gene: TRBD1
clone size: NA

CDR3 protein: CASSDARGTRETQYF
CDR3 DNA: TGTGCCAGCAGCGATGCACGCGGGACACGGGAGACCCAGTACTTC
V gene: TRBV5-4
CDR3 length: 15
J gene: TRBJ2-5
D gene: NA
clone size: NA

CDR3 protein: CASDWTSGTTGELFF
CDR3 DNA: TGTGCCAGCGATTGGACTAGCGGGACGACCGGGGAGCTGTTTTTT
V gene: TRBV2
CDR3 length: 15
J gene: TRBJ2-2
D gene: TRBD2
clone size: NA